This TCR beta chain was profiled in a study of blood T cells in healthy people across ages. Next came a second PCR, run for about 6 to 12 cycles, which used a sample-barcoded 5' primer along with a J-beta primer mix. TCRdb fed the 5' RACE reads into MiXCR, producing one record per CDR3 protein. The sample lists over a million distinct CDR3 sequences; roughly 59% were seen once. Whole-study findings and limits: Investigators viewed diversity estimates from one million T cells as underestimates, the study reported. The recorded TCR beta diversity per million T cells decreased in a roughly linear manner with age.

Of note for this clonotype: Its antigen is undetermined.

Trimming shortened V by 6 bases and J by 1 base, and 10 bases separated the two germline ends. Germline assignment: CDR1 DFQATT and CDR2 SNEGSKA (reference sequence). The length of the CDR3 is 13 residues. Samples each had at least 5 micrograms of total RNA extracted. Sample: blood. The chain joins TRBV20-1 to TRBJ2-4, with D hard to call. This clonotype was sampled from a man between 18 and 35 years old in good health. CDR3 sequence (DNA): TGCAGTGCGGAGAGTGGGGCCAAAAACATTCAGTACTTC. Amino acid sequence: CSAESGAKNIQYF.